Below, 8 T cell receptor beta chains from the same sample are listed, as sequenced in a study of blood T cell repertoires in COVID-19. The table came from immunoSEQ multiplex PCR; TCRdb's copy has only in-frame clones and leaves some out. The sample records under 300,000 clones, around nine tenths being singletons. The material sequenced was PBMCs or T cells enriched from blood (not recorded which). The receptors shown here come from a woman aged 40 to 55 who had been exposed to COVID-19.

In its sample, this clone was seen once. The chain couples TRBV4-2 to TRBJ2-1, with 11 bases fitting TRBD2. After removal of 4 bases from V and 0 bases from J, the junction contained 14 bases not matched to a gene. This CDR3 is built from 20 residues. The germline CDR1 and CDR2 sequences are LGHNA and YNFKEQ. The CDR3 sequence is CASSLEGTLAGGHSYNEQFF. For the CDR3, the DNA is TGTGCCAGCAGCCTAGAGGGCACCCTAGCGGGGGGACACTCCTACAATGAGCAGTTCTTC.

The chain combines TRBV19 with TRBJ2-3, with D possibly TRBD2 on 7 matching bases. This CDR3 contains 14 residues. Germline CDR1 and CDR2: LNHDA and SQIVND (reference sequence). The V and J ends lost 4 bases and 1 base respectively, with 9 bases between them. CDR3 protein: CASSRGGGTDTQYF. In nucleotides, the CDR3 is TGTGCCAGTAGTAGGGGGGGCGGCACAGATACGCAGTATTTT.

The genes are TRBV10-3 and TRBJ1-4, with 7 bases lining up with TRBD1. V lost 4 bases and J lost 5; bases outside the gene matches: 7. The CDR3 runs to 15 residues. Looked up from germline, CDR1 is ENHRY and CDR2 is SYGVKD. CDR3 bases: TGTGCCATCAGTGCGGGGGACAGAGAAAATGAAAAACTGTTTTTT. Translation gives CAISAGDRENEKLFF.

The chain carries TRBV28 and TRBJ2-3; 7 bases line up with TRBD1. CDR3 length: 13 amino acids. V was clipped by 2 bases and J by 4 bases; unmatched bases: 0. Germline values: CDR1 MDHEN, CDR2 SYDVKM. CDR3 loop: CASSLQGADTQYF. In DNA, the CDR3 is TGTGCCAGCAGTTTACAGGGGGCAGATACGCAGTATTTT.

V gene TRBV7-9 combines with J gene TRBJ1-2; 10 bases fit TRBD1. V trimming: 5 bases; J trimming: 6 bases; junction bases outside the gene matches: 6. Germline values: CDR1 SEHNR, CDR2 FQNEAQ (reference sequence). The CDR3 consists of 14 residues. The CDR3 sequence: CASSHTDRGHGYTF. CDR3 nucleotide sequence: TGTGCCAGCAGCCACACTGACAGGGGGCATGGCTACACCTTC.

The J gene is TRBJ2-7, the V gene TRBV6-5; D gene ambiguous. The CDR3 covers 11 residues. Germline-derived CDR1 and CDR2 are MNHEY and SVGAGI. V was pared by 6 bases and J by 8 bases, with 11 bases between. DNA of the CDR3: TGTGCCAGCAGCCTTCATAGCAAGCAGTACTTC. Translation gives CASSLHSKQYF.

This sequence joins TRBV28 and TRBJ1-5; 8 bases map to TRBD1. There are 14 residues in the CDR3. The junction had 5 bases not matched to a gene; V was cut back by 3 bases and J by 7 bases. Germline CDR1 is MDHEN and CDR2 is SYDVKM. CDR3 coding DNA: TGTGCCAGCAGTTTGTCAGGGGGCCGACAGCCCCAGCATTTT. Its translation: CASSLSGGRQPQHF.

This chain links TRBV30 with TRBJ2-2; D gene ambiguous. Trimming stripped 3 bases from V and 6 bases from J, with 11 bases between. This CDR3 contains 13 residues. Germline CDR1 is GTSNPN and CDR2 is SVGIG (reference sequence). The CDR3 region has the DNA TGTGCCTGGAGCGGAACCAGGTCCGGGGAGCTGTTTTTT. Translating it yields CAWSGTRSGELFF.